The clone carrying this T cell receptor (beta chain) has a count of ten or more. This record comes from a study of regulatory T cells in long-lasting Graves disease. Germline V gene sequence: CDR1 MNHEY, CDR2 SMNVEV (reference sequence). J lost 2 bases, V lost 8 bases, and 3 bases had no gene match. CDR3 length: 13 amino acids. TCR beta libraries were built with iRepertoire HTBI primers and Arm-PCR of CDR3 regions. Using its own MiXCR run on the multiplex PCR reads, TCRdb lists one record per CDR3 protein. The data show 580,000 or so distinct CDR3 sequences, with roughly 16% seen just once and more than 10% held by the top ten. Time point noted: newly diagnosed GD, antithyroid drugs for less than 3 months. After RNA was extracted from PBMCs, the TCR library was made from it. In addition, the sample was reused for a study of T cells in Graves' hyperthyroidism and ophthalmopathy. That report adds: The diagnoses drew upon clinical symptoms, serum thyroxine and TRAb, thyroid ultrasound and orbital computed tomography. Blood held most thyroid clonotypes expanded above 0.001 frequency.

The sample here was peripheral blood mononuclear cells (PBMCs), taken at new diagnosis, from a patient treated with antithyroid drugs. The V call is TRBV27, the J call TRBJ1-2, with 9 bases that match TRBD1. This receptor was identified in a young man with Graves disease. CDR3 sequence reads: CASGTGFNYGYTF. The CDR3 DNA sequence: TGTGCCAGCGGGACAGGGTTCAACTATGGCTACACCTTC.